Below, one T cell receptor (beta chain) is given with its context. The sample belongs to a study of T cells after yellow fever vaccination. Study at large: Fractions of low cell number were prepared using SMART-Seq v4 Ultra Low Input.

Trimming cost V 4 bases and J 3 bases; bases outside gene matches: 9. The length of the CDR3 is 19 residues. Per germline, CDR1 SGHVS and CDR2 FNYEAQ. The TCR cDNA carried a universal primer site and UMIs from 5'RACE template switching. TCRdb redid the calling of the 5' RACE reads with MiXCR, one entry per CDR3 protein. This table has hundreds of thousands of distinct CDR3 sequences, about 15% appearing once. This chain joins TRBV7-6 and TRBJ2-1; the match to TRBD2 covers 16 bases. The source is a man aged 18 to 29 who received the YFV17D yellow fever vaccine. The source material was PBMCs, sampled 4 to 6 days after the first yellow fever vaccination. CDR3 coding DNA: TGTGCCAGCAGCTCCAAGCCGGGACTAGCGGGGGGGAACTACAATGAGCAGTTCTTC. Translated: CASSSKPGLAGGNYNEQFF.